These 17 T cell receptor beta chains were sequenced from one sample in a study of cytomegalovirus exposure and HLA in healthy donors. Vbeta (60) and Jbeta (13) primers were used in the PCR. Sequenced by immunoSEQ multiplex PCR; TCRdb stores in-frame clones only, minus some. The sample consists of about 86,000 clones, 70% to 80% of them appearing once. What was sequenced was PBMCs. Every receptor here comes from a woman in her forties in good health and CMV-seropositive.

Here the CDR3 DNA reads TGTGCCAGTAGTGGTGGGGCCCTTAATGAAAAACTGTTTTTT. Translation: CASSGGALNEKLFF. The genes are TRBV19 and TRBJ1-4, with TRBD1 as a possible D gene (5 bases). Germline-derived CDR1 and CDR2 are LNHDA and SQIVND (reference sequence). This CDR3 is 14 amino acids long. Trimming pared 5 bases from V and 4 bases from J, leaving 11 bases between. Using reference TRBV19 and TRBJ1-4 for the parts outside the CDR3, the full variable domain is DGGITQSPKYLFRKEGQNVTLSCEQNLNHDAMYWYRQDPGQGLRLIYYSQIVNDFQKGDIAEGYSVSREKKESFPLTVTSAQKNPTAFYLCASSGGALNEKLFFGSGTQLSVL.

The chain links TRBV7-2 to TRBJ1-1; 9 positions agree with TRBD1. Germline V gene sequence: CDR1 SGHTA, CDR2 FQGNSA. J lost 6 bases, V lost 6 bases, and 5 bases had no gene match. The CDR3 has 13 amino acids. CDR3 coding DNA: TGTGCCAGCAGACCCGGGACAGGGCCTGAAGCTTTCTTT. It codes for CASRPGTGPEAFF. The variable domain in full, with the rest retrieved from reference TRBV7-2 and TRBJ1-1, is GAGVSQSPSNKVTEKGKDVELRCDPISGHTALYWYRQSLGQGLEFLIYFQGNSAPDKSGLPSDRFSAERTGGSVSTLTIQRTQQEDSAVYLCASRPGTGPEAFFGQGTRLTVV.

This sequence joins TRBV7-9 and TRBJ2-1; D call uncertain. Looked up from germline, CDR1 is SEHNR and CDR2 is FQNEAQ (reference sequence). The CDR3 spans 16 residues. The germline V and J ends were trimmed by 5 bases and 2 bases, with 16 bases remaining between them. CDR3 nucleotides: TGTGCCAGCAGCCCCCGGAGAAGTCCCACCTACAATGAGCAGTTCTTC. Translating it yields CASSPRRSPTYNEQFF.

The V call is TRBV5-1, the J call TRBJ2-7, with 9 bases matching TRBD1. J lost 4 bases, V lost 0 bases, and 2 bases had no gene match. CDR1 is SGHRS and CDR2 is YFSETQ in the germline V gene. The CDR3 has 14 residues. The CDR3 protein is CASSLVGQGYEQYF. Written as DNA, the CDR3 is TGCGCCAGCAGCTTGGTAGGACAGGGGTACGAGCAGTACTTC.

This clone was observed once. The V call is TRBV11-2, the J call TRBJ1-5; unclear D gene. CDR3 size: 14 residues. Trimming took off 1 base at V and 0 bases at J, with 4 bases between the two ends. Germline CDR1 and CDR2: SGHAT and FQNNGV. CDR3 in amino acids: CASSLGHSNQPQHF. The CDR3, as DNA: TGTGCCAGCAGCTTAGGACATAGCAATCAGCCCCAGCATTTT.

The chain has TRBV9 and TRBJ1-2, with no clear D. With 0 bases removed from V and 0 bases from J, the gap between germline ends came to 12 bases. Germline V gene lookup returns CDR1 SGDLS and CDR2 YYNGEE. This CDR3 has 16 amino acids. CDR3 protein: CASSVALQAPNYGYTF. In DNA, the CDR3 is TGTGCCAGCAGCGTAGCTTTGCAGGCACCTAACTATGGCTACACCTTC.

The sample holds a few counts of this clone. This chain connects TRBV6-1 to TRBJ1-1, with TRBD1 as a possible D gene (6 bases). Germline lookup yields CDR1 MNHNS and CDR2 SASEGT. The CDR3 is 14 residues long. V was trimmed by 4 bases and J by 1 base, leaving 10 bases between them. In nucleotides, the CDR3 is TGTGCCAGCAGTGTGACAGGAGGGAACACTGAAGCTTTCTTT. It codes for CASSVTGGNTEAFF.

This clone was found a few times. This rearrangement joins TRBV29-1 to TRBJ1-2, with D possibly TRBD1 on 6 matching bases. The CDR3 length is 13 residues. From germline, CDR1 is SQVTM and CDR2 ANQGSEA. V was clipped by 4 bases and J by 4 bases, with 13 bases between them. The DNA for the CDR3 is TGCAGCGTTGCCCAGGGGTGGTCCTATGGCTACACCTTC. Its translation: CSVAQGWSYGYTF.

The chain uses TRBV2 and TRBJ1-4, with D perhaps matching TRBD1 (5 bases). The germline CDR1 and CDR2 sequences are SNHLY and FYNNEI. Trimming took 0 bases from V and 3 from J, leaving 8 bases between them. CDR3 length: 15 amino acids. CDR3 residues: CASSEAGEANEKLFF. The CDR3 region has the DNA TGTGCCAGCAGTGAAGCAGGGGAGGCTAATGAAAAACTGTTTTTT.

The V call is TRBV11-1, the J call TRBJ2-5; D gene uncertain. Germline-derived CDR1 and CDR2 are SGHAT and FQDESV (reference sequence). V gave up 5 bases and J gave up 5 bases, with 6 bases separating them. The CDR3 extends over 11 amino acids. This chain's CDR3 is CASSLGETQYF. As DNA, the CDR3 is TGTGCCAGCAGCCTCGGGGAGACCCAGTACTTC. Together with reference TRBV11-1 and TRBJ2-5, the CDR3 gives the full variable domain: EAEVAQSPRYKITEKSQAVAFWCDPISGHATLYWYRQILGQGPELLVQFQDESVVDDSQLPKDRFSAERLKGVDSTLKIQPAELGDSAMYLCASSLGETQYFGPGTRLLVL.

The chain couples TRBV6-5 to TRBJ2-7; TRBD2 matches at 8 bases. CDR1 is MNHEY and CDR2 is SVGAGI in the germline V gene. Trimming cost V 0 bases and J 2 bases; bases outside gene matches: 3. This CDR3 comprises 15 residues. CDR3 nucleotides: TGTGCCAGCAGTTACTCGATCGGGGGGGCCTACGAGCAGTACTTC. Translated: CASSYSIGGAYEQYF.

Here the CDR3 DNA reads TGTGCCAGCAGCTCCCCGGAGCCTCCGGGCGAGCAGTACTTC. Protein: CASSSPEPPGEQYF. The V and J genes are TRBV27 and TRBJ2-7; D unresolved. The CDR3 consists of 14 residues. Germline V lookup: CDR1 MNHEY, CDR2 SMNVEV (reference sequence). V lost 6 bases to trimming and J lost 6 bases, with 18 bases between them.

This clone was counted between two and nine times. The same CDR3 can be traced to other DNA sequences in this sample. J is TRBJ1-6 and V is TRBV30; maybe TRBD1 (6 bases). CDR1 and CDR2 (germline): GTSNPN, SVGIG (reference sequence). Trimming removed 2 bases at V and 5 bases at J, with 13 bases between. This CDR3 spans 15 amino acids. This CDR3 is CAWSLQGSNNSPLHF. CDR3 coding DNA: TGTGCCTGGAGTTTACAGGGTAGCAATAATTCACCCCTCCACTTT.

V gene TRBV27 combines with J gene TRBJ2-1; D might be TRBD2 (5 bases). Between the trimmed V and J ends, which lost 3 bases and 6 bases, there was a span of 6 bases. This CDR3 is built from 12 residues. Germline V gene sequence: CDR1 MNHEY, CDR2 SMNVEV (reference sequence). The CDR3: CASSLGVNEQFF. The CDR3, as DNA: TGTGCCAGCAGTTTGGGAGTCAATGAGCAGTTCTTC.

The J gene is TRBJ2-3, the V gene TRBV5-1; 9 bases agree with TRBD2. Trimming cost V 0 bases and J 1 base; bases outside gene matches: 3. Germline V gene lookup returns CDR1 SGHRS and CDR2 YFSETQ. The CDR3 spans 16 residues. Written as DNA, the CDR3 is TGCGCCAGCAGCTTGGAGGCTAGCGGGGGCACAGATACGCAGTATTTT. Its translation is CASSLEASGGTDTQYF.

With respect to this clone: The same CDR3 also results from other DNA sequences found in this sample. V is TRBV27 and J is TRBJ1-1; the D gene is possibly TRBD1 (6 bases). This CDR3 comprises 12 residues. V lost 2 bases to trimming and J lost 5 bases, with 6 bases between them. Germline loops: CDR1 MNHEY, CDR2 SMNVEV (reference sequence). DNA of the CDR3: TGTGCCAGCAGTTTAAGGGGGACTGAAGCTTTCTTT. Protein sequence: CASSLRGTEAFF.

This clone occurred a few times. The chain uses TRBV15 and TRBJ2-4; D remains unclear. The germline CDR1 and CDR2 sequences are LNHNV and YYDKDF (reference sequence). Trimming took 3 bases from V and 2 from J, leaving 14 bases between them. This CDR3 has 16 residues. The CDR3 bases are TGTGCCACCAGCAGCTTGGCCTTTAAGTCCAAAAACATTCAGTACTTC. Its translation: CATSSLAFKSKNIQYF.